This entry lists 26 T cell receptor beta chains sequenced from one sample in a study of blood T cell repertoires in COVID-19. Using immunoSEQ multiplex PCR, the repertoire was profiled, and TCRdb retains in-frame clones only, with some absent. Of about 250,000 clones detected, about three quarters appear once; the ten largest clones hold more than 2.5%. The material sequenced was peripheral blood. These receptor sequences come from a woman aged 80 or over with acute or convalescent COVID-19.

Ten or more counts support this clone. The chain uses TRBV6-4 and TRBJ1-2, with 7 bases lining up with TRBD1. The ends lost 3 bases at V and 4 bases at J; junction bases unmatched: 2. CDR3 length equals 13 residues. Looked up from germline, CDR1 is MRHNA and CDR2 is SNTAGT. The CDR3 spells CASSEGGGYGYTF. The CDR3 bases are TGTGCCAGCAGTGAAGGGGGCGGCTATGGCTACACCTTC.

Written as DNA, the CDR3 is TGTGCCAGCAGCTTTACATCCAGCTCCTACAATGAGCAGTTCTTC. Translation gives CASSFTSSSYNEQFF. The gene calls are TRBV5-5 and TRBJ2-1; D gene uncertain. The CDR3 covers 15 residues. The V gene's germline CDR1 is SGHKS and CDR2 YYEKEE (reference sequence). V was shortened by 2 bases and J by 0 bases, with 9 bases between the two germline ends.

This clone was seen only once. The chain joins TRBV6-5 to TRBJ2-5; D unclear. V gave up 2 bases and J gave up 8 bases, with 6 bases separating them. The CDR3 spans 11 residues. The germline V gene has CDR1 MNHEY and CDR2 SVGAGI. Written as DNA, the CDR3 is TGTGCCAGCAGTTACGGCCCAACCCAGTACTTC. Translated, it gives CASSYGPTQYF.

J is TRBJ2-3 and V is TRBV28; 7 bases agree with TRBD2. The germline CDR1 and CDR2 sequences are MDHEN and SYDVKM. V lost 3 bases to trimming and J lost 3 bases; unmatched junction nucleotides: 6. This CDR3 is 15 amino acids long. CDR3 sequence (DNA): TGTGCCAGCAGTTTGGGAGGGCGGGGGACAGATACGCAGTATTTT. It codes for CASSLGGRGTDTQYF.

This clone was recorded a few times. The chain uses TRBV18 and TRBJ2-2; 7 bases map to TRBD1. Germline-derived CDR1 and CDR2 are KGHSH and LQKENI. V gave up 6 bases and J gave up 5 bases; unmatched junction bases: 12. The CDR3 has 16 residues. The CDR3 sequence: CASSPRGGAETGELFF. CDR3 bases: TGTGCCAGCTCCCCTAGAGGGGGCGCGGAAACCGGGGAGCTGTTTTTT.

The chain carries TRBV19 and TRBJ1-5; D might be TRBD1 (5 bases). Trimming left V 5 bases short and J 0 bases short, with 17 bases between. This CDR3 comprises 17 residues. From germline, CDR1 is LNHDA and CDR2 SQIVND (reference sequence). In DNA, the CDR3 is TGTGCCAGTAGTCCTCCCCAGGGTCCGAATAGCAATCAGCCCCAGCATTTT. Translated: CASSPPQGPNSNQPQHF.

The chain is built from TRBV6-5 and TRBJ1-6; D gene ambiguous. The length of the CDR3 is 13 residues. Trimming cost V 7 bases and J 5 bases, with 9 bases left between them. Germline V gene sequence: CDR1 MNHEY, CDR2 SVGAGI. The CDR3 DNA sequence: TGTGCCAGCAATACAGTAAATAATTCACCCCTCCACTTT. The encoded protein is CASNTVNNSPLHF.

This chain uses TRBV5-1 with TRBJ1-6, with 7 bases fitting TRBD1. This CDR3 has 15 amino acids. With V trimmed by 0 bases and J by 8 bases, 5 bases remained unmatched. Germline V lookup: CDR1 SGHRS, CDR2 YFSETQ. CDR3 sequence (DNA): TGCGCCAGCAGCTTGGGACAGGGCTGGGATTCACCCCTCCACTTT. This encodes CASSLGQGWDSPLHF.

There are a few counts of this clone. The V and J genes are TRBV6-6 and TRBJ2-7; perhaps TRBD2 as D (6 bases). The V end lost 5 bases, the J end lost 7 bases, and 9 bases lay between the germline ends. Germline CDR1 reads MNHNY; CDR2 reads SVGAGI (reference sequence). The CDR3 is 11 residues long. The CDR3 bases are TGTGCCAGCAGTCGGGGAGGTGAGCAGTACTTC. Protein product: CASSRGGEQYF.

The V gene is TRBV12-5, the J gene TRBJ2-1; 10 bases align to TRBD2. CDR1 and CDR2 (germline): LGHNT, FRNRAP. This CDR3 comprises 21 residues. V was clipped by 2 bases and J by 0 bases; unmatched bases: 16. The CDR3 nucleotides read TGTGCTAGTGGTTTGCCCCGGGGACTAGCGCCTCGGAGACGCTCCTACAATGAGCAGTTCTTC. Translation gives CASGLPRGLAPRRRSYNEQFF.

V is TRBV18 and J is TRBJ2-3; TRBD2 aligns across 10 bases. In germline, CDR1 is KGHSH, CDR2 LQKENI. There are 18 residues in the CDR3. V was clipped by 3 bases and J by 2 bases; unmatched bases: 11. CDR3 coding DNA: TGTGCCAGCTCACCTGGGCTAGCGGGAGCGGGTTTCACAGATACGCAGTATTTT. This translates into CASSPGLAGAGFTDTQYF.

This clone was detected a few times. The J gene is TRBJ1-2, the V gene TRBV28; possible D gene TRBD1, 5 bases. V was trimmed by 2 bases and J by 4 bases, leaving 11 bases between them. Germline loops: CDR1 MDHEN, CDR2 SYDVKM. This CDR3 region has 14 residues. CDR3 in DNA: TGTGCCAGCAGTTTACAGGGTCTGCCCTATGGCTACACCTTC. This codes for CASSLQGLPYGYTF.

This chain links TRBV5-4 with TRBJ2-1; D perhaps matches TRBD1 (5 bases). V was clipped by 0 bases and J by 8 bases, with 9 bases between them. The CDR3 spans 13 residues. Germline V gene data show CDR1 as SGHNT and CDR2 as YYREEE (reference sequence). The DNA of the CDR3 is TGTGCCAGCAGCTTGGGGCAGGGCCATGAGCAGTTCTTC. This sequence encodes CASSLGQGHEQFF.

The J gene is TRBJ1-1, the V gene TRBV23-1; perhaps TRBD1 as D (6 bases). TRBV23-1 is an ORF, and what it does is uncertain. The CDR3 spans 17 residues. V lost 2 bases and J 1 base, leaving 17 bases between the germline ends. In DNA form, the CDR3 reads TGCGCCAGCAGTCAAGTTCGTACAGGGCGAGGGAACACTGAAGCTTTCTTT. This translates into CASSQVRTGRGNTEAFF.

The V gene is TRBV30, the J gene TRBJ1-3; TRBD1 is a possible D gene (6 bases). Germline CDR1 is GTSNPN and CDR2 is SVGIG (reference sequence). The CDR3 is 15 amino acids. Trimming took 2 bases from V and 0 from J, leaving 11 bases between them. The CDR3 nucleotides are TGTGCCTGGAGTCGGGACACCAGCTCTGGAAACACCATATATTTT. This translates into CAWSRDTSSGNTIYF.

The CDR3 reads CASSHRTTQLSTDTQYF. The CDR3 region has the DNA TGTGCCAGCAGTCACCGAACGACTCAGCTAAGCACAGATACGCAGTATTTT. The chain has TRBV6-6 and TRBJ2-3; D ambiguous. Per the germline V gene, CDR1 is MNHNY and CDR2 is SVGAGI (reference sequence). There are 17 residues in the CDR3. V lost 5 bases to trimming and J lost 0 bases, with 18 bases between them.

The rearrangement uses TRBV7-2 and TRBJ1-2, with 8 bases aligning to TRBD1. From germline, CDR1 is SGHTA and CDR2 FQGNSA. The CDR3 has 15 amino acids. V lost 5 bases to trimming and J lost 4 bases; unmatched junction nucleotides: 9. CDR3 in amino acids: CASSPNRQGSYGYTF. The DNA for the CDR3 is TGTGCCAGCAGCCCCAACCGACAGGGGAGCTATGGCTACACCTTC.

This chain connects TRBV10-3 to TRBJ2-7; tentatively, D is TRBD2 (5 bases). The V gene's germline CDR1 is ENHRY and CDR2 SYGVKD. The CDR3 length is 13 residues. V was clipped by 6 bases and J by 7 bases, with 16 bases between them. The CDR3 nucleotides read TGTGCCATCAGCCGTGTTACCCCGGGGGAGCAGTACTTC. Translated: CAISRVTPGEQYF.

The chain combines TRBV30 with TRBJ1-4; weak D call: TRBD1 (6 bases). Deletions cut 8 bases from V and 8 bases from J, with 18 bases between. The CDR3 totals 13 residues. Germline V CDR1 and CDR2: GTSNPN, SVGIG (reference sequence). This CDR3 reads CARKQGPGEKLFF. The CDR3 DNA follows: TGTGCCCGGAAACAGGGCCCGGGGGAAAAACTGTTTTTT.

The chain has TRBV6-5 and TRBJ2-7; 9 bases fit TRBD1. The J segment lost 7 bases and the V segment lost 6 bases, leaving 10 bases of the junction unmatched. CDR3 length equals 14 residues. Per the germline V gene, CDR1 is MNHEY and CDR2 is SVGAGI. As DNA, the CDR3 is TGTGCCAGCAGGCCCGGACAGGGGCTAAGGGAGCAGTACTTC. Encoded protein: CASRPGQGLREQYF.

This chain links TRBV30 with TRBJ1-2, with TRBD1 matching over 7 bases. The V gene end was trimmed by 7 bases and the J gene end by 2 bases; junction bases not matched to a gene: 7. The CDR3 runs to 13 residues. Germline values: CDR1 GTSNPN, CDR2 SVGIG (reference sequence). CDR3 nucleotide sequence: TGTGCCTCTCAGGACAGGTCAAACTATGGCTACACCTTC. Encoded protein: CASQDRSNYGYTF.

The CDR3 DNA sequence: TGTGCCAGCAGTTATACCTTAGGGGGGGGAGAGACTGAAGCTTTCTTT. As protein: CASSYTLGGGETEAFF. The V gene is TRBV6-5, the J gene TRBJ1-1; perhaps TRBD1 as D (6 bases). Trimming took 3 bases from V and 5 from J, leaving 19 bases between them. From germline, CDR1 is MNHEY and CDR2 SVGAGI. The CDR3 runs to 16 residues.

The table lists this clone with a few counts. This rearrangement joins TRBV11-2 to TRBJ2-1; 9 nucleotides agree with TRBD2. The CDR3 totals 15 residues. Per the germline V gene, CDR1 is SGHAT and CDR2 is FQNNGV. V was pared by 5 bases and J by 6 bases, with 8 bases of the junction left unmatched. The CDR3 DNA reads as TGTGCCAGCAGCGCTAATAGCGGGAGAGGCAATGAGCAGTTCTTC. Amino acids: CASSANSGRGNEQFF.

The rearrangement uses TRBV10-1 and TRBJ1-1, with 9 bases aligning to TRBD1. Germline lookup yields CDR1 WNHNN and CDR2 SYGVQD (reference sequence). The CDR3 spans 13 residues. With V trimmed by 7 bases and J by 1 base, 1 base remained unmatched. This CDR3 reads CASMGQGNTEAFF. CDR3 coding DNA: TGCGCCAGCATGGGACAGGGGAACACTGAAGCTTTCTTT.

The chain carries TRBV29-1 and TRBJ1-1; D possibly corresponds to TRBD1 (5 bases). The germline gives CDR1 SQVTM, CDR2 ANQGSEA. The CDR3 extends over 12 amino acids. V lost 4 bases to trimming and J lost 8 bases, with 14 bases between them. The CDR3, as DNA: TGCAGCGTTGCGAGGACAACGGAGGAAGCTTTCTTT. Its translation: CSVARTTEEAFF.

This clone was picked up one time. The J gene is TRBJ2-7, the V gene TRBV4-1, with 9 bases identical to TRBD1. The J segment lost 5 bases and the V segment lost 4 bases, leaving 12 bases of the junction unmatched. Germline lookup yields CDR1 MGHRA and CDR2 YSYEKL. The CDR3 spans 16 residues. CDR3 sequence reads: CASSLLPAGTGNEQYF. CDR3 coding DNA: TGCGCCAGCAGCCTACTCCCCGCCGGGACAGGGAACGAGCAGTACTTC.